This TCR beta chain was documented in a study of blood T cell repertoires in COVID-19. Germline loops: CDR1 ENHRY, CDR2 SYGVKD. The J segment lost 7 bases and the V segment lost 6 bases, leaving 10 bases of the junction unmatched. The CDR3 consists of 15 residues. TCRdb keeps only in-frame clones here, not all; method: immunoSEQ multiplex PCR. The sample holds some 170,000 clones, roughly 85% seen once. The TCR comes from a woman between 65 and 79 years old with acute or convalescent COVID-19. Source material: peripheral blood. This chain uses TRBV10-3 with TRBJ2-1, with TRBD1 matching over 9 bases. The CDR3 sequence is CAIRLSQGAENEQFF. CDR3 bases: TGTGCCATCAGATTATCACAGGGGGCAGAGAATGAGCAGTTCTTC.